This T cell receptor beta chain comes out of a study of shared clonotypes between healthy human individuals. In the case of this clone: The same CDR3 is also encoded by other DNA sequences in this sample.

Some clones are missing from TCRdb's copy, which holds only in-frame ones; the method was immunoSEQ multiplex PCR. This repertoire shows about 1.4 million clones, approximately 96% found once; its top ten account for roughly 1.2%. The clonotype comes from a man aged 25-45 years in good health. Sequenced input: naive CD4+ T cells sorted from blood. The subset is: CD45RA+ positively selected.

The CDR3: CASSPGGGNQPQHF. CDR3 DNA: TGTGCCAGCAGCCCCGGGGGCGGCAATCAGCCCCAGCATTTT. The genes are TRBV7-9 and TRBJ1-5; D is possibly TRBD1 (6 bases). The V end lost 5 bases, the J end lost 2 bases, and 10 bases lay between the germline ends. The CDR3 is 14 residues long. Looked up from germline, CDR1 is SEHNR and CDR2 is FQNEAQ (reference sequence).